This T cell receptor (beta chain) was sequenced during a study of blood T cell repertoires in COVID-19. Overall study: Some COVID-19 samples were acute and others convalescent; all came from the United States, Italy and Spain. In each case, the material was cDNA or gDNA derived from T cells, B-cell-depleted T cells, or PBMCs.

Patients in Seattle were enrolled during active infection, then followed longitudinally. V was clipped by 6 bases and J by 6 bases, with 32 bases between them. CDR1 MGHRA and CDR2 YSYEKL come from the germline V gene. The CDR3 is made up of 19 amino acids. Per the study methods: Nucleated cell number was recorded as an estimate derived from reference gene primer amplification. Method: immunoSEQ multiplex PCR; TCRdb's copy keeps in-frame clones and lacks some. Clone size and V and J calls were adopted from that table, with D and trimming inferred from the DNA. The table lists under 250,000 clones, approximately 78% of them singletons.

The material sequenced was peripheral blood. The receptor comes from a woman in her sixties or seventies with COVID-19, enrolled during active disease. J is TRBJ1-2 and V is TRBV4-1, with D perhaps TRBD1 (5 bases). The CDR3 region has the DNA TGCGCCAGCAGTCACCGGGTGTATGTTAACAGGAACCGTGGTCATGGCTACACCTTC. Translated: CASSHRVYVNRNRGHGYTF.